This T cell receptor (beta chain) was profiled in a study of long-term antiretroviral therapy in people with HIV. The overall study: Some samples came about a decade before the 2015 immediate-ART recommendation, and these were the earliest. Regarding the study as a whole: Controls exceeded HIV repertoires in CDR3 length range. ART preceded a rise in diversity that nonetheless stayed lower than in transplant donor controls.

With respect to this clone: The antigen is undetermined.

The germline V gene encodes CDR1 MDHEN and CDR2 SYDVKM. The germline V and J ends were trimmed by 3 bases and 6 bases, with 18 bases remaining between them. This CDR3 comprises 17 residues. Before DNA extraction, 1-10 million cryopreserved PBMC were held in the samples. Version v3.0 of the immunoSEQ assay ran at survey level. Repertoires were generated with immunoSEQ multiplex PCR, while TCRdb's copy carries only in-frame clones and drops some. This table has under 45,000 clones, 80% appearing once. V and J are TRBV28 and TRBJ2-6, with TRBD1 as a possible D gene (5 bases). The clonotype was recovered from a man aged 30 to 39 with HIV. The sequencing used unsorted PBMCs, collected 3.4 years after starting antiretroviral therapy. The CDR3 is CASSFSRTYLVANVLTF. CDR3 sequence (DNA): TGTGCCAGCAGTTTCTCGAGGACATACCTGGTGGCCAACGTCCTGACTTTC.